This is a list of T cell receptor beta chains from one sample in a study of blood T cell repertoires in COVID-19. The method was immunoSEQ multiplex PCR; TCRdb's version includes in-frame clones alone and lacks a portion of them. The top ten clones hold 3.2% of a sample with about 490,000 clones, 70% to 90% of them seen once. Material for sequencing was peripheral blood. The receptors were gathered from a human donor in a cohort sampled during active COVID-19. CDR3s include the opening cysteine and the closing phenylalanine or tryptophan. A D gene is named only where the DNA matches it firmly. Expanded clones are given a class, and other clones once, few, many or no size at all.

V gene,D gene,J gene,clone size,CDR3 DNA,CDR3 protein
TRBV29-1,NA,TRBJ1-2,once,TGCAGCGTTGAAAAGGACAGAGGCTATGGCTACACCTTC,CSVEKDRGYGYTF
TRBV29-1,NA,TRBJ1-1,NA,TGCAGCGTTGCAGGGGACACTGAAGCTTTCTTT,CSVAGDTEAFF
TRBV24-1,TRBD2,TRBJ2-1,NA,TGTGCCACCAGTGAATCCGGGACTAGAGGTCGCAATGAGCAGTTCTTC,CATSESGTRGRNEQFF
TRBV2,NA,TRBJ1-5,NA,TGTGCCAGCAGCGGACGGGGAAGCAATCAGCCCCAGCATTTT,CASSGRGSNQPQHF
TRBV30,TRBD1,TRBJ1-1,NA,TGTGCCTGGAGGATTGAAACAGGGGCGGACACTGAAGCTTTCTTT,CAWRIETGADTEAFF
TRBV7-3,NA,TRBJ2-3,few,TGTGCCAGCAGCCTCGGAGGGGGCGCAGATACGCAGTATTTT,CASSLGGGADTQYF
TRBV4-1,NA,TRBJ2-1,NA,TGCGCCAGCAGCCAAGATCCCCCTCCTATAAGACTCTCCTACAATGAGCAGTTCTTC,CASSQDPPPIRLSYNEQFF
TRBV6-4,NA,TRBJ2-6,NA,TGTGCCAGCAGTGTGAGCTCTGGGGCCAACGTCCTGACTTTC,CASSVSSGANVLTF
TRBV25-1,NA,TRBJ2-5,NA,TGTGCCAGCAGTGAAATCCGATGGAGGAAAGAGACCCAGTACTTC,CASSEIRWRKETQYF
TRBV7-3,TRBD2,TRBJ2-1,NA,TGTGCCAGCAGCTTGCCGGGAGTCGGGACTAGCGGTCATAGCTCCTACAATGAGCAGTTCTTC,CASSLPGVGTSGHSSYNEQFF
TRBV4-3,NA,TRBJ2-3,once,TGCGCCAGCAGCCAGCAACTAGGTTTGGATACGCAGTATTTT,CASSQQLGLDTQYF
TRBV27,TRBD2,TRBJ2-2,NA,TGTGCCAGCAGTTCGGCTAGCGGGAGGCGAACCGGGGAGCTGTTTTTT,CASSSASGRRTGELFF
TRBV14,NA,TRBJ2-2,few,TGTGCCAACTTCCTGGAGGTCTTCGGGCTGGTGGGGGAGCTGTTTTTT,CANFLEVFGLVGELFF
TRBV4-1,NA,TRBJ1-5,NA,TGCGCCAGCAGCCGGGGGCACGGGGCAGGACAGCCCCAGCATTTT,CASSRGHGAGQPQHF
TRBV28,TRBD2,TRBJ2-7,NA,TGTGCCAGCAGTTCCCCTAGCGGGATGCACTACGAGCAGTACTTC,CASSSPSGMHYEQYF
TRBV6-1,NA,TRBJ1-5,once,TGTGCCAGCAGTGAAGCGACAGTAACATCAGGTCAGCCCCAGCATTTT,CASSEATVTSGQPQHF
TRBV7-3,NA,TRBJ2-1,NA,TGTGCCAGCAGCTTTGCCCCCTTTAGGTCGACCGGGTTCGAGCAGTTCTTC,CASSFAPFRSTGFEQFF
TRBV9,TRBD1,TRBJ2-7,NA,TGTGCCAGCAGCGTCACCGGGGACAGGGGCTACGAGCAGTACTTC,CASSVTGDRGYEQYF
TRBV30,NA,TRBJ1-1,NA,TGTGCCTGGAGTGTGGGGGCGAGAGCTTTCTTT,CAWSVGARAFF
TRBV24-1,TRBD1,TRBJ2-5,NA,TGTGCCACCAGTGATCCCGGACAGGGGGAAGAGACCCAGTACTTC,CATSDPGQGEETQYF
TRBV6-2/TRBV6-3,TRBD1,TRBJ2-7,NA,TGTGCCAGCAGTCCCCGACAGGGGGGCTACGAGCAGTACTTC,CASSPRQGGYEQYF
TRBV7-2,TRBD2,TRBJ2-5,NA,TGTGCCAGCAGCTTAGTTGGGCTAGCGGGAGGTCAGGAGACCCAGTACTTC,CASSLVGLAGGQETQYF
TRBV30,TRBD2,TRBJ2-7,once,TGTGCCTGGAGTGTTCTAGCGGGAGGGCCGGGGGAGCAGTACTTC,CAWSVLAGGPGEQYF
TRBV19,NA,TRBJ1-2,NA,TGTGCCAGTAGTCACCAAGACATGCGGGATGGCTACACCTTC,CASSHQDMRDGYTF
TRBV9,TRBD2,TRBJ2-1,NA,TGTGCCAGCAGCGTAGAGATAGCGGGAGAGATTGAGCAGTTCTTC,CASSVEIAGEIEQFF
TRBV5-4,TRBD1,TRBJ2-2,NA,TGTGCCAGCAGCTGGGGCGGGACAGGGTCCGGGGAGCTGTTTTTT,CASSWGGTGSGELFF
TRBV2,NA,TRBJ2-1,NA,TGTGCCAGCAGTTCCCTCTCCTACAATGAGCAGTTCTTC,CASSSLSYNEQFF
TRBV28,NA,TRBJ1-3,NA,TGTGCCAGCAGCATGGGGGGAACGGCCGGAAACACCATATATTTT,CASSMGGTAGNTIYF
TRBV2,NA,TRBJ1-2,NA,TGTGCCAGCAGTTGGCTCAGGGTAGCGGATGGCTACACCTTC,CASSWLRVADGYTF
TRBV19,TRBD2,TRBJ2-1,NA,TGTGCCAGTAGCGTTAGCGGGAGGGCCTACAATGAGCAGTTCTTC,CASSVSGRAYNEQFF
TRBV5-6,NA,TRBJ1-1,NA,TGTGCCAGCAGCTTTGGGGGCAGCATGAACACTGAAGCTTTCTTT,CASSFGGSMNTEAFF
TRBV5-1,TRBD1,TRBJ1-1,NA,TGCGCCAGCAGCTTAGAGGGACAGGGGAGGCCAGAAGCTTTCTTT,CASSLEGQGRPEAFF
TRBV9,TRBD1,TRBJ1-1,NA,TGTGCCAGCAGCGGACAGGGGCGTGGAGCTTTCTTT,CASSGQGRGAFF
TRBV2,TRBD1,TRBJ1-3,NA,TGTGCCAGCAGGCAGGGGACAGGCGCTGGAAACACCATATATTTT,CASRQGTGAGNTIYF
TRBV19,NA,TRBJ1-5,NA,TGTGCCAGTAGTATCACGGACAGTAGCAATCAGCCCCAGCATTTT,CASSITDSSNQPQHF
TRBV27,TRBD1,TRBJ1-1,NA,TGTGCCAGCAGGCTCTGGACAGGGGAAACTGAAGCTTTCTTT,CASRLWTGETEAFF
TRBV6-5,TRBD1,TRBJ2-7,once,TGTGCCAGCAGATTAGCCGGGACAGGGTCCTACGAGCAGTACTTC,CASRLAGTGSYEQYF
TRBV4-1,NA,TRBJ2-1,NA,TGCGCCAGCAGCCATCCCCCCCAGGGAATTAATGAGCAGTTCTTC,CASSHPPQGINEQFF
TRBV7-9,TRBD1,TRBJ1-3,NA,TGTGCCAGCAGCCTTTTGGGGGACAGGAACTCTGGAAACACCATATATTTT,CASSLLGDRNSGNTIYF
TRBV19,NA,TRBJ1-5,NA,TGTGCCAGTAGTTCCATTTACATGGCCAATCAGCCCCAGCATTTT,CASSSIYMANQPQHF
TRBV27,TRBD1,TRBJ2-7,once,TGTGCCAGCAGTAGGACCATGACAGGGGGAAGGTACGAGCAGTACTTC,CASSRTMTGGRYEQYF
TRBV19,NA,TRBJ1-4,NA,TGTGCCAGTAGTATAGTACAAACCAGTGAAAAACTGTTTTTT,CASSIVQTSEKLFF
TRBV9,NA,TRBJ2-3,once,TGTGCCAGCAGCTCAGTAGGGGTCCCTACAGATACGCAGTATTTT,CASSSVGVPTDTQYF
TRBV7-8,TRBD1,TRBJ1-1,few,TGTGCCAGCAGCCCAACAGGGGGCACTGAAGCTTTCTTT,CASSPTGGTEAFF
TRBV6-2/TRBV6-3,NA,TRBJ2-2,once,TGTGCCAGCAGTTACGTATCCACCGGGGAGCTGTTTTTT,CASSYVSTGELFF